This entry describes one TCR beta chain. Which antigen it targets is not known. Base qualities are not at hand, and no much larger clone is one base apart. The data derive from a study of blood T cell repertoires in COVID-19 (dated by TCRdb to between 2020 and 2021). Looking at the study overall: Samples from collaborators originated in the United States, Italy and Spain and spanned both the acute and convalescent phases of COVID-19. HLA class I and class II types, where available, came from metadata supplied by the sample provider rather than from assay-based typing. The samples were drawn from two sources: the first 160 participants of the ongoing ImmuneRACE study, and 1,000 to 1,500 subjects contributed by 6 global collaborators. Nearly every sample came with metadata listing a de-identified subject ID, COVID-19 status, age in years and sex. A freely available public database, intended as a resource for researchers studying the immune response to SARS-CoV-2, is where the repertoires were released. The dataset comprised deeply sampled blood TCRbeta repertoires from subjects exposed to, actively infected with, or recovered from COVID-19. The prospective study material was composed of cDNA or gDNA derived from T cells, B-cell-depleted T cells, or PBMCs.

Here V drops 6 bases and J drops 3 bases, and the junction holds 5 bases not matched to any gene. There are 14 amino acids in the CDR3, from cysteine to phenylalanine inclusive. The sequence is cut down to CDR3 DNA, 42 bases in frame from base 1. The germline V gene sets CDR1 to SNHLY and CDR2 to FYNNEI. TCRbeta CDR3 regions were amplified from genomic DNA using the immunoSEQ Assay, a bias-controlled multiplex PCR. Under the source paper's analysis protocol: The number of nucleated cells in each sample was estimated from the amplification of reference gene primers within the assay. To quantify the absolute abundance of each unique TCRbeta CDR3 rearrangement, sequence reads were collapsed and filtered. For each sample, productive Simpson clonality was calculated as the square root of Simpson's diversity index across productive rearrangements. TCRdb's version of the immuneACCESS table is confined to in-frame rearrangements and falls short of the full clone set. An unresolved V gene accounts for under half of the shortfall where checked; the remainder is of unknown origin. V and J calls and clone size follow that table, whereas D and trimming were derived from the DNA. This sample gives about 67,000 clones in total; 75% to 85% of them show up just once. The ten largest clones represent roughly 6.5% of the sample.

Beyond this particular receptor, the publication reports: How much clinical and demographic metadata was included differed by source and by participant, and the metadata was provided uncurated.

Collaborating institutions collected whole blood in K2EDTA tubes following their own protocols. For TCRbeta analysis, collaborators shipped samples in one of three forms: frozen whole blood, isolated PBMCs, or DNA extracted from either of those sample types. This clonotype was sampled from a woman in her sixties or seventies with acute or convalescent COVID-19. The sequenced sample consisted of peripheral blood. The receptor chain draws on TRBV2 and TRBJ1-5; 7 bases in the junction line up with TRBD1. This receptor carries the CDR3 CASRQQGFNQPQHF. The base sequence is TGTGCCAGCAGGCAACAGGGGTTCAATCAGCCCCAGCATTTT.